This T cell receptor (beta chain) emerged from a study of cytomegalovirus exposure and HLA in healthy donors. Study observations and caveats: An analysis was carried out later, and it reportedly showed fewer N-insertions in an Asian-associated ancestry cluster than the 666-donor mean. Later analysis associated a missense DCLRE1C variant with TCR beta V- and J-gene trimming. Cytomegalovirus-associated status was assigned to 164 TCR beta chains.

Each donor's status was that of a healthy bone marrow donor. Details on this clone: The antigen remains unidentified.

The PCR contained 60 Vbeta and 13 Jbeta primers. Repertoires were generated with immunoSEQ multiplex PCR, while TCRdb's copy carries only in-frame clones and drops some. The sample has 80,000 or so clones, and its top ten clones hold approximately 1.1%. Trimming took off 6 bases at V and 4 bases at J, with 16 bases between the two ends. Germline CDR1 reads SNHLY; CDR2 reads FYNNEI. CDR3 size: 16 residues. The chain is built from TRBV2 and TRBJ2-6; D possibly corresponds to TRBD1 (6 bases). Material for sequencing was PBMCs. This receptor was identified in a woman between 25 and 40 years old in good health and CMV-seronegative. CDR3 sequence (DNA): TGTGCCAGCAGCACCACAGGGATAGCCGGGGCCAACGTCCTGACTTTC. This translates into CASSTTGIAGANVLTF.